A single sample is the source of the 24 T cell receptor beta chains below, sequenced in a study of beta chain features in type 1 diabetes. Findings and limits, study-wide: All four CD4+ subsets from Type 1 diabetes patients carried moderately but significantly shorter TCRB CDR3s.

Isolated RNA was reverse transcribed in full, so expressed TCRB transcripts were sequenced. Repertoires were generated with immunoSEQ multiplex PCR, while TCRdb's copy carries only in-frame clones and drops some. The table records 150,000 to 200,000 clones, less than 9.5% of them present only once. Their cognate antigens are unknown. The sample was central memory CD4+ T cells from blood. The receptors shown here come from a woman aged 40 to 49 with type 1 diabetes.

This clone was picked up a small number of times. The rearrangement uses TRBV28 and TRBJ1-1; D is possibly TRBD1 (5 bases). V lost 6 bases to trimming and J lost 6 bases, with 17 bases between them. Looked up from germline, CDR1 is MDHEN and CDR2 is SYDVKM. CDR3 length: 14 amino acids. The CDR3 sequence: CASRPTDSPAEAFF. In nucleotides, the CDR3 is TGTGCCAGCAGGCCTACCGACAGTCCGGCTGAAGCTTTCTTT.

This clone was observed a few times. This rearrangement joins TRBV6-6 to TRBJ2-7; 7 nucleotides line up with TRBD1. Germline V lookup: CDR1 MNHNY, CDR2 SVGAGI (reference sequence). J lost 0 bases, V lost 7 bases, and 6 bases had no gene match. The CDR3 sequence is 14 residues long. CDR3 bases: TGTGCCAGCACGCAGACAGGGCCCTCCTACGAGCAGTACTTC. It is translated as CASTQTGPSYEQYF.

This clone came up a few times. This chain joins TRBV5-1 and TRBJ1-6; D gene ambiguous. Germline V gene sequence: CDR1 SGHRS, CDR2 YFSETQ. V dropped 6 bases and J dropped 9 bases, with 16 bases sitting between them. The CDR3 covers 14 residues. CDR3 protein: CASTPYPGGSPLHF. The CDR3 bases are TGCGCCAGCACCCCCTACCCCGGCGGTTCACCCCTCCACTTT.

The V gene is TRBV5-1, the J gene TRBJ2-7; TRBD1 matches 8 bases. The CDR3 length is 14 residues. Trimming removed 4 bases from V and 2 bases from J; junction bases left unmatched: 5. CDR1 and CDR2 from the germline V gene are SGHRS and YFSETQ. CDR3 nucleotide sequence: TGCGCCAGCAGCCCCCGGGACAGGACCTACGAGCAGTACTTC. Translating it yields CASSPRDRTYEQYF.

This chain uses TRBV4-3 with TRBJ1-5; D unclear. The germline V and J ends were trimmed by 4 bases and 8 bases, with 15 bases remaining between them. The CDR3 sequence is 14 residues long. Per the germline V gene, CDR1 is LGHNA and CDR2 is YSLEER. DNA for the CDR3: TGCGCCAGCAGCCGCGACTTGGGTAGAGAGCCCCAGCATTTT. Amino acids: CASSRDLGREPQHF.

This clone was seen a handful of times. The chain links TRBV15 to TRBJ2-7; 12 bases line up with TRBD2. The V segment lost 5 bases and the J segment 7 bases; nucleotides outside the gene matches: 12. CDR1 LNHNV and CDR2 YYDKDF come from the germline V gene (reference sequence). The CDR3 spans 16 residues. The CDR3 nucleotides are TGTGCCACCAGCCCGCGGACTAGCGGGAACGTGAGGGAGCAGTACTTC. Protein: CATSPRTSGNVREQYF. Looking up the rest from reference TRBV15 and TRBJ2-7 gives the full variable domain: DAMVIQNPRYQVTQFGKPVTLSCSQTLNHNVMYWYQQKSSQAPKLLFHYYDKDFNNEADTPDNFQSRRPNTSFCFLDIRSPGLGDTAMYLCATSPRTSGNVREQYFGPGTRLTVT.

This clone appeared many times. This chain uses TRBV9 with TRBJ2-7, with 11 bases that match TRBD1. Germline trimming cut 4 bases from V and 1 base from J; bases unmatched to any gene: 7. The CDR3 totals 16 residues. The germline gives CDR1 SGDLS, CDR2 YYNGEE. CDR3 sequence (DNA): TGTGCCAGCAGCCCTTACGGGACAGGGGGTTCCTACGAGCAGTACTTC. Amino acid sequence: CASSPYGTGGSYEQYF. The whole variable domain, remainder taken from reference TRBV9 and TRBJ2-7, is DSGVTQTPKHLITATGQRVTLRCSPRSGDLSVYWYQQSLDQGLQFLIQYYNGEERAKGNILERFSAQQFPDLHSELNLSSLELGDSALYFCASSPYGTGGSYEQYFGPGTRLTVT.

V is TRBV19 and J is TRBJ2-1; TRBD2 matches at 9 bases. The trim removed 0 bases at V and 9 bases at J, leaving 6 bases unmatched. Germline values: CDR1 LNHDA, CDR2 SQIVND (reference sequence). CDR3 size: 15 residues. This CDR3 reads CASSIESSGGGEQFF. The CDR3 coding sequence is TGTGCCAGTAGTATAGAGAGTAGCGGGGGCGGTGAGCAGTTCTTC.

The chain couples TRBV29-1 to TRBJ2-7; D possibly corresponds to TRBD1 (5 bases). Deletions cut 3 bases from V and 2 bases from J, with 11 bases between. Germline-derived CDR1 and CDR2 are SQVTM and ANQGSEA. The CDR3 loop spans 13 amino acids. The CDR3 sequence: CSVDRAGTYEQYF. CDR3 in DNA: TGCAGCGTTGACCGAGCAGGGACCTACGAGCAGTACTTC.

V and J are TRBV6-1 and TRBJ1-1; the D gene is possibly TRBD1 (6 bases). The ends were cut back, 3 bases at V and 5 bases at J, with 16 bases in the middle. Germline lookup yields CDR1 MNHNS and CDR2 SASEGT. This CDR3 is built from 15 residues. CDR3 bases: TGTGCCAGCAGTGACGCTCATCAGGGGAATACTGAAGCTTTCTTT. The encoded protein is CASSDAHQGNTEAFF.

This clone has just a few counts. This chain joins TRBV28 and TRBJ2-1, with TRBD2 matching 8 bases. The CDR3 has 15 residues. V shed 7 bases and J 4 bases; nucleotides not matched to a gene: 9. Germline lookup yields CDR1 MDHEN and CDR2 SYDVKM. This CDR3 is CASKFGRGTYNEQFF. Written as DNA, the CDR3 is TGTGCCAGCAAATTCGGGAGGGGAACTTACAATGAGCAGTTCTTC.

This sequence joins TRBV18 and TRBJ2-3; 10 positions match TRBD2. Germline CDR1 reads KGHSH; CDR2 reads LQKENI. CDR3 length: 15 amino acids. V dropped 6 bases and J dropped 2; count of bases not matched to a gene: 5. CDR3 coding DNA: TGTGCCAGCTCGGCTAGCGGGGGATTCACAGATACGCAGTATTTT. Residues: CASSASGGFTDTQYF.

The sample holds one count of this clone. The chain links TRBV9 to TRBJ2-7; weak D call: TRBD1 (5 bases). Germline V CDR1 and CDR2: SGDLS, YYNGEE. The CDR3 length is 15 residues. The ends were cut back, 0 bases at V and 5 bases at J, with 15 bases in the middle. CDR3 loop: CASSVGVGQANEQYF. The CDR3 DNA sequence: TGTGCCAGCAGCGTAGGCGTAGGACAAGCGAACGAGCAGTACTTC.

A few counts support this clone. This rearrangement joins TRBV4-1 to TRBJ2-5, with D unclear. CDR3 length: 16 residues. The V gene lost 1 base and the J gene lost 1 base, with 13 bases spanning the gap. Germline assignment: CDR1 MGHRA and CDR2 YSYEKL. The CDR3 reads CASSQAPSISQETQYF. CDR3 DNA sequence: TGCGCCAGCAGCCAAGCACCGTCGATCAGCCAAGAGACCCAGTACTTC.

This clone was observed a handful of times. The chain carries TRBV12-5 and TRBJ1-1, with 7 bases fitting TRBD1. Germline-derived CDR1 and CDR2 are LGHNT and FRNRAP. J gave up 0 bases and V 2 bases, and 6 bases lay outside the gene matches. This CDR3 comprises 16 residues. Here the CDR3 DNA reads TGTGCTAGTGGTTTGACCGGACAGGATGTGAACACTGAAGCTTTCTTT. It codes for CASGLTGQDVNTEAFF.

This clone came up a few times. The rearrangement joins TRBV7-7 to TRBJ2-1; possibly TRBD2 for D (6 bases). CDR1 and CDR2 (germline): SSHAT, FNYEAQ (reference sequence). Deletions cut 1 base from V and 6 bases from J, with 7 bases between. The CDR3 extends over 13 amino acids. The CDR3 reads CASSLGGVNEQFF. For the CDR3, the DNA is TGTGCCAGCAGCTTAGGCGGGGTCAATGAGCAGTTCTTC.

The chain joins TRBV7-2 to TRBJ2-5; a possible D gene is TRBD2 (5 bases). The CDR3 has 14 amino acids. Trimming took 1 base from V and 7 from J, leaving 13 bases between them. Germline V gives CDR1 SGHTA, CDR2 FQGNSA. CDR3 in amino acids: CASSLVASRGTQYF. As DNA, the CDR3 is TGTGCCAGCAGCTTAGTTGCTAGCCGTGGGACCCAGTACTTC.

The chain couples TRBV5-1 to TRBJ2-2, with 7 nucleotides matching TRBD1. The germline V gene encodes CDR1 SGHRS and CDR2 YFSETQ. V dropped 5 bases and J dropped 0; count of bases not matched to a gene: 13. The CDR3 sequence is 18 residues long. Here the CDR3 DNA reads TGCGCCAGCAGTCCTTCCTCGACAGGGTTGTCGAACACCGGGGAGCTGTTTTTT. Protein product: CASSPSSTGLSNTGELFF.

As to this clone: Other DNA sequences within the sample encode an identical CDR3. The chain couples TRBV18 to TRBJ2-7; D may be TRBD1 (6 bases). The CDR3 has 14 amino acids. Looked up from germline, CDR1 is KGHSH and CDR2 is LQKENI. Deletions cut 0 bases from V and 3 bases from J, with 9 bases between. This CDR3 is CASSPPSGHYEQYF. CDR3 nucleotides: TGTGCCAGCTCACCACCGTCGGGACACTACGAGCAGTACTTC.

The chain is built from TRBV7-2 and TRBJ2-1; 7 nucleotides agree with TRBD1. From germline, CDR1 is SGHTA and CDR2 FQGNSA. CDR3 size: 11 residues. The junction had 4 bases not matched to a gene; V was cut back by 7 bases and J by 10 bases. CDR3 in DNA: TGTGCCAGCACCGTAGGGGGCGAGCAGTTCTTC. This sequence encodes CASTVGGEQFF.

In this sample, this clone turned up a few times. This chain connects TRBV6-1 to TRBJ1-6; TRBD1 is a possible D gene (6 bases). Germline values: CDR1 MNHNS, CDR2 SASEGT. The CDR3 has 15 amino acids. Trimming took off 5 bases at V and 9 bases at J, with 17 bases between the two ends. The CDR3 nucleotides read TGTGCCAGCAGTTCGTCAGGGCAGGGGAGTTCACCCCTCCACTTT. Protein sequence: CASSSSGQGSSPLHF.

This clone was observed a handful of times. The rearrangement links TRBV7-8 to TRBJ1-5; 7 nucleotides align to TRBD1. V lost 3 bases to trimming and J lost 4 bases; unmatched junction nucleotides: 6. The germline V gene encodes CDR1 SGHVS and CDR2 FQNEAQ. This CDR3 is 15 amino acids long. CDR3 sequence: CASSFQDRPNQPQHF. In nucleotides, the CDR3 is TGTGCCAGCAGCTTCCAGGACAGGCCTAATCAGCCCCAGCATTTT.

The chain recombines TRBV19 with TRBJ2-3; 7 bases are a match to TRBD2. CDR1 and CDR2 (germline): LNHDA, SQIVND (reference sequence). This CDR3 region has 15 residues. J was trimmed by 1 base and V by 2 bases; bases with no gene match: 3. The CDR3 DNA reads as TGTGCCAGTAGTATATCGGGGGGACGCACAGATACGCAGTATTTT. It translates to CASSISGGRTDTQYF. The full variable domain, its missing parts supplied by reference TRBV19 and TRBJ2-3, is DGGITQSPKYLFRKEGQNVTLSCEQNLNHDAMYWYRQDPGQGLRLIYYSQIVNDFQKGDIAEGYSVSREKKESFPLTVTSAQKNPTAFYLCASSISGGRTDTQYFGPGTRLTVL.

CDR3 region: CASSVNGNTEAFF. The CDR3 bases are TGTGCCAGCAGCGTAAACGGGAACACTGAAGCTTTCTTT. The V call is TRBV7-2, the J call TRBJ1-1; D uncertain. Germline-derived CDR1 and CDR2 are SGHTA and FQGNSA. The CDR3 consists of 13 residues. The germline V and J ends were trimmed by 5 bases and 1 base, with 8 bases remaining between them.